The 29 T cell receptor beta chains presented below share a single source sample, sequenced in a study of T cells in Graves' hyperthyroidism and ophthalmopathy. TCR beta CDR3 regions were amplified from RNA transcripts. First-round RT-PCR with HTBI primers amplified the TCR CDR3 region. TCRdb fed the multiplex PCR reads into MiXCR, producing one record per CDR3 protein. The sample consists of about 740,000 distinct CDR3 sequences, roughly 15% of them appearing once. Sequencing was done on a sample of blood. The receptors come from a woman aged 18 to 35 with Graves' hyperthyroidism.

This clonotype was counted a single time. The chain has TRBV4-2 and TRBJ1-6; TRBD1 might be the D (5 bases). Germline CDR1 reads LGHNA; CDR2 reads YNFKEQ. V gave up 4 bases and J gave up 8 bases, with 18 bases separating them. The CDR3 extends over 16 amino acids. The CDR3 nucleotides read TGTGCCAGCAGCCCCAACACAGGACGAACGTATTCACCCCTCCACTTT. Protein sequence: CASSPNTGRTYSPLHF.

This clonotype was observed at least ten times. DNA of the CDR3: TGTGCCAGCAGTTTACTCACAGGGGGTAAAGAGACCCAGTACTTC. It encodes CASSLLTGGKETQYF. The J gene is TRBJ2-5, the V gene TRBV28, with 8 bases identical to TRBD1. This CDR3 comprises 15 residues. CDR1 is MDHEN and CDR2 is SYDVKM in the germline V gene. The ends lost 2 bases at V and 3 bases at J; junction bases unmatched: 5.

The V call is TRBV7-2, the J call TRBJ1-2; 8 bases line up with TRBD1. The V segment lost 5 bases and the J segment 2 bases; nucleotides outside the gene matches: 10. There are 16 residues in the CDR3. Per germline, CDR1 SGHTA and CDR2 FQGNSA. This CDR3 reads CASSLSRTGKNYGYTF. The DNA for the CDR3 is TGTGCCAGCAGCCTTTCTCGGACAGGGAAAAACTATGGCTACACCTTC.

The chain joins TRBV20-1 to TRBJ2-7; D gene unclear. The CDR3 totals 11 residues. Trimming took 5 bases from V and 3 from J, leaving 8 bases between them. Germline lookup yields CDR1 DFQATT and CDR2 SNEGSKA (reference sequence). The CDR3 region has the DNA TGCAGTGCTTCAGATAACTACGAGCAGTACTTC. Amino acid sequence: CSASDNYEQYF.

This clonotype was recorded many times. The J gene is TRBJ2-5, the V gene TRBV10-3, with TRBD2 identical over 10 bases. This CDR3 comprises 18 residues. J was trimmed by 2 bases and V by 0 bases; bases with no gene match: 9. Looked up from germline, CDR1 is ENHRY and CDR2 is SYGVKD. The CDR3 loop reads CAISESPSGGPTQETQYF. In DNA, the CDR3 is TGTGCCATCAGTGAGTCGCCTAGCGGGGGCCCCACACAAGAGACCCAGTACTTC.

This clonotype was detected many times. CDR3 residues: CASSLLGPPDEQFF. The CDR3 coding sequence is TGTGCCAGCAGCTTATTAGGGCCTCCGGATGAGCAGTTCTTC. The chain couples TRBV7-7 to TRBJ2-1; D remains unclear. Germline-derived CDR1 and CDR2 are SSHAT and FNYEAQ (reference sequence). This CDR3 is 14 amino acids long. The V end lost 2 bases, the J end lost 8 bases, and 13 bases lay between the germline ends. Full variable domain (remainder filled in from reference TRBV7-7 and TRBJ2-1): GAGVSQSPRYKVTKRGQDVTLRCDPISSHATLYWYQQALGQGPEFLTYFNYEAQPDKSGLPSDRFSAERPEGSISTLTIQRTEQRDSAMYRCASSLLGPPDEQFFGPGTRLTVL.

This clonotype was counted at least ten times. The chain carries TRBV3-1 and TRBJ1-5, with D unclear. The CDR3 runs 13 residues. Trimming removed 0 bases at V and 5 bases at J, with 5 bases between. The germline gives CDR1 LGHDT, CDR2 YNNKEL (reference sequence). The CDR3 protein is CASSQDRYQPQHF. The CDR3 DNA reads TGTGCCAGCAGCCAAGATCGCTATCAGCCCCAGCATTTT.

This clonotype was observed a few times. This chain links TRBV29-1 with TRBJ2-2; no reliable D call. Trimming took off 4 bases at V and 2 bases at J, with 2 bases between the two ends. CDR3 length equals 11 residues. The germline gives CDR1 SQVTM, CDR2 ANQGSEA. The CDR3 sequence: CSVGNTGELFF. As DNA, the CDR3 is TGCAGCGTTGGTAACACCGGGGAGCTGTTTTTT.

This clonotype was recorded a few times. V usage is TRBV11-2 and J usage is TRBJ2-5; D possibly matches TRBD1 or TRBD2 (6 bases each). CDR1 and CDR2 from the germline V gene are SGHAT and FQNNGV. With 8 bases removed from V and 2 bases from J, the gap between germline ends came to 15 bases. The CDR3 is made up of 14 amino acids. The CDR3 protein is CASGGKGGQETQYF. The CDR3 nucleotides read TGTGCCAGCGGAGGGAAAGGGGGACAAGAGACCCAGTACTTC.

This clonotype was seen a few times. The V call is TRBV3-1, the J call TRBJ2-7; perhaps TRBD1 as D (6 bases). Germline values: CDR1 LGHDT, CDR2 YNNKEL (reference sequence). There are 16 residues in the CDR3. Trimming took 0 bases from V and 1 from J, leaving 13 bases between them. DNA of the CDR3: TGTGCCAGCAGCCAAGAAGGCCACAGGGTGTCCTACGAGCAGTACTTC. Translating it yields CASSQEGHRVSYEQYF.

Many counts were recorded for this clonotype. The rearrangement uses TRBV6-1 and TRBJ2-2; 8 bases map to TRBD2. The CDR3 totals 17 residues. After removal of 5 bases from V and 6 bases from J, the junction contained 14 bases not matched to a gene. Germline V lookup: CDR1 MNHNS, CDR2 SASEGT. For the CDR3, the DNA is TGTGCCAGCAGTCTACGCGGGACTAGTTTAGGTTCCGGGGAGCTGTTTTTT. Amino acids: CASSLRGTSLGSGELFF.

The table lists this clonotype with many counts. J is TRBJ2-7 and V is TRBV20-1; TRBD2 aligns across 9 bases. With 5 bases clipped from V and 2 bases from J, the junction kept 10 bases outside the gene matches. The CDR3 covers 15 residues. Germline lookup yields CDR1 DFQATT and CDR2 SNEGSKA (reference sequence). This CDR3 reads CSAQAPAGGPYEQYF. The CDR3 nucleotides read TGCAGTGCTCAAGCCCCAGCGGGAGGCCCCTACGAGCAGTACTTC.

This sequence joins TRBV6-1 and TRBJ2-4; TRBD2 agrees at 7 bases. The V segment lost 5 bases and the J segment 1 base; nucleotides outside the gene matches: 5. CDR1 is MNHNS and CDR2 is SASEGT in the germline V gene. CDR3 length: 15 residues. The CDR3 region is CASSPGEGAKNIQYF. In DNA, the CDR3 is TGTGCCAGCAGTCCTGGGGAGGGGGCCAAAAACATTCAGTACTTC.

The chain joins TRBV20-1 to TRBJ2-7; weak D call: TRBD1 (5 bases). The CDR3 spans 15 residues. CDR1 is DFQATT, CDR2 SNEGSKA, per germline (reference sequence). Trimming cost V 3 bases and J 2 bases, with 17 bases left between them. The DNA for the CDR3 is TGCAGTGCTAGGGGGCACTACGTTACACCCTACGAGCAGTACTTC. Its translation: CSARGHYVTPYEQYF.

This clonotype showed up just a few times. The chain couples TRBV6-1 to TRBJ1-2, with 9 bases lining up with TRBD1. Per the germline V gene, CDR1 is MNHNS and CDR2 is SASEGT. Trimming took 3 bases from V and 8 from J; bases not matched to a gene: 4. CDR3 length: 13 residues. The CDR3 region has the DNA TGTGCCAGCAGTGATCCGGGACAGGGCGGCTACACCTTC. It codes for CASSDPGQGGYTF.

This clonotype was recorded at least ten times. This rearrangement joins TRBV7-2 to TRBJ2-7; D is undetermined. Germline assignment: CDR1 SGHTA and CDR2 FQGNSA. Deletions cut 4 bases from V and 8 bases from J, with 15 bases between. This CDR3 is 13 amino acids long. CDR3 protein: CASSWKVLEQQYF. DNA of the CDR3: TGTGCCAGCAGCTGGAAAGTCTTGGAACAGCAGTACTTC.

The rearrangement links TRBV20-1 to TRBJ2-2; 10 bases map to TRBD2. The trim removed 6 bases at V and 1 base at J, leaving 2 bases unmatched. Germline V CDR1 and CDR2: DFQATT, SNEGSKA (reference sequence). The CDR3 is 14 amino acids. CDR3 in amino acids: CSAAGGLNTGELFF. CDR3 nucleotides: TGCAGTGCAGCGGGGGGGTTGAACACCGGGGAGCTGTTTTTT.

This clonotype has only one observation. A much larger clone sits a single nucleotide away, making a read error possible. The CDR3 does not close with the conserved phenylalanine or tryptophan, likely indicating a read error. CDR3 region: CASSLSGQGSNEQYL. As DNA, the CDR3 is TGTGCCAGCAGTTTGTCCGGACAGGGTTCGAACGAGCAGTACCTC. The J gene is TRBJ2-7, the V gene TRBV12-3 or TRBV12-4; 8 bases are shared with TRBD1. V lost 3 bases, J lost 5 bases, and 9 bases stayed unmatched. The length of the CDR3 is 15 residues.

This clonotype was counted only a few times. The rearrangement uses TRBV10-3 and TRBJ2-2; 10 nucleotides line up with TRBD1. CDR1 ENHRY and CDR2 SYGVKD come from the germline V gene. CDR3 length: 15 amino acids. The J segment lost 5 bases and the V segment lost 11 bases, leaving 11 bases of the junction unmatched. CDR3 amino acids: CAVSGTGVMTGELFF. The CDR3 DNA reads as TGTGCCGTCTCCGGGACAGGGGTTATGACCGGGGAGCTGTTTTTT.

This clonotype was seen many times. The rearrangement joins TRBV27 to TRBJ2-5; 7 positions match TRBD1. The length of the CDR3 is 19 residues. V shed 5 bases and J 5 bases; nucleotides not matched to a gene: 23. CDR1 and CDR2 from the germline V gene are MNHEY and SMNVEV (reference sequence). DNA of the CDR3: TGTGCCAGCAGTCCCTTATCAGACTCTCCGGGACAGCCACGGGAGACCCAGTACTTC. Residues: CASSPLSDSPGQPRETQYF.

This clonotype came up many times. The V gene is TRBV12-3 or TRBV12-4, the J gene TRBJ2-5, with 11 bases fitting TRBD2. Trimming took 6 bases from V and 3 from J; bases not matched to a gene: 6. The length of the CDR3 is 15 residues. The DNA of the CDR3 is TGTGCCAGCAGCGAACCGGGACTAGCGGAAGAGACCCAGTACTTC. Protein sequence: CASSEPGLAEETQYF.

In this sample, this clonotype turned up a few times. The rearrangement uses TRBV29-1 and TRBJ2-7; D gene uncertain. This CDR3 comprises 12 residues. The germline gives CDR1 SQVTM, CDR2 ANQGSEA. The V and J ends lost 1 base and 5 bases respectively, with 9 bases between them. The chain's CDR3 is CSVEANEHEQYF. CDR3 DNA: TGCAGCGTTGAAGCTAACGAGCACGAGCAGTACTTC.

CDR3 residues: CASGGQITDTQYF. In DNA form, the CDR3 reads TGCGCCAGCGGGGGGCAGATCACAGATACGCAGTATTTT. The chain uses TRBV4-1 and TRBJ2-3; TRBD1 or TRBD2 may be the D gene (6 bases each). Germline V CDR1 and CDR2: MGHRA, YSYEKL. The V end was cut by 8 bases, the J end by 2 bases, with 11 bases between. This CDR3 region has 13 residues.

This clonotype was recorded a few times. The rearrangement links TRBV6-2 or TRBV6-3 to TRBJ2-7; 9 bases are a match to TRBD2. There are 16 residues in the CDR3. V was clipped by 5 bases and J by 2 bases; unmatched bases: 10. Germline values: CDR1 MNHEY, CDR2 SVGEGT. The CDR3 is CASSPRGTSKTYEQYF. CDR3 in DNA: TGTGCCAGCAGTCCCCGAGGGACTAGCAAAACCTACGAGCAGTACTTC.

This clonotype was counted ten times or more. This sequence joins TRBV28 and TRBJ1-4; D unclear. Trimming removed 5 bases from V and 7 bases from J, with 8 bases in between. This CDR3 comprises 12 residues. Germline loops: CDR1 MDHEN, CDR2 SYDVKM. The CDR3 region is CASSALREKLFF. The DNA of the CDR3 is TGTGCCAGCAGTGCCCTGCGTGAAAAACTGTTTTTT.

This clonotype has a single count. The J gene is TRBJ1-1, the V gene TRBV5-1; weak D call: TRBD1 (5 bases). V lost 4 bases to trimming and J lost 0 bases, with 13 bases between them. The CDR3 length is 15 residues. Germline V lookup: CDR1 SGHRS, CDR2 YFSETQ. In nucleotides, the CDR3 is TGCGCCAGCAGCAGAAGGGACGGGATGAACACTGAAGCTTTCTTT. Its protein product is CASSRRDGMNTEAFF. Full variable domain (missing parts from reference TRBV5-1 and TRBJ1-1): KAGVTQTPRYLIKTRGQQVTLSCSPISGHRSVSWYQQTPGQGLQFLFEYFSETQRNKGNFPGRFSGRQFSNSRSEMNVSTLELGDSALYLCASSRRDGMNTEAFFGQGTRLTVV.

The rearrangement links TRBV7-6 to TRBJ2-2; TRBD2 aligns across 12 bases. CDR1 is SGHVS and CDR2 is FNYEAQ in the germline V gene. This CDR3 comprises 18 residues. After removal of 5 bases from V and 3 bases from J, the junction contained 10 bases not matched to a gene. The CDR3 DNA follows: TGTGCCAGCAGCCAAGGACTAGCGGGAAACTCAGACACCGGGGAGCTGTTTTTT. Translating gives CASSQGLAGNSDTGELFF.

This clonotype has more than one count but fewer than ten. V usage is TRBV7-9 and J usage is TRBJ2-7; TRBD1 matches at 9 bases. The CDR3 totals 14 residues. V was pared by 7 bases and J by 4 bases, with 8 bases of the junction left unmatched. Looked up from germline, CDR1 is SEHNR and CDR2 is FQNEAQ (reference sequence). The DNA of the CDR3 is TGTGCCAGCACCTGGGGGACAGGGCTTTACGAGCAGTACTTC. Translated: CASTWGTGLYEQYF.

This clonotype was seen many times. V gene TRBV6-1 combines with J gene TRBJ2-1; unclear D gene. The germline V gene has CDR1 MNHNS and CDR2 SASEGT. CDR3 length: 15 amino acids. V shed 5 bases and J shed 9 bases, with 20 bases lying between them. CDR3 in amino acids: CASSLQTSTPSEQFF. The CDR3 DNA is TGTGCCAGCAGTTTACAGACCTCGACACCCAGTGAGCAGTTCTTC.